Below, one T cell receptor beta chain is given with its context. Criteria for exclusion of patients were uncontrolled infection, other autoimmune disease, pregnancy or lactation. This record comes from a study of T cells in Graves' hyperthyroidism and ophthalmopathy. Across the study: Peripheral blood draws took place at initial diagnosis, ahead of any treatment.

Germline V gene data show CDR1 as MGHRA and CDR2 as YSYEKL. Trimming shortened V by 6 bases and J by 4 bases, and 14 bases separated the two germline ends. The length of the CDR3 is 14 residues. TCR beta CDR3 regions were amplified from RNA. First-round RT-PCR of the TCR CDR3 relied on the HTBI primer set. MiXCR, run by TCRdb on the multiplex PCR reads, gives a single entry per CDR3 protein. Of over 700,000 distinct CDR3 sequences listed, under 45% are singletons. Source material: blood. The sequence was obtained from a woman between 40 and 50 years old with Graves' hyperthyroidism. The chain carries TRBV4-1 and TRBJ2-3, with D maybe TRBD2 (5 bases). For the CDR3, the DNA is TGCGCCAGCAGGGGAGAGAGGCAGTCAGATACGCAGTATTTT. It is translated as CASRGERQSDTQYF.